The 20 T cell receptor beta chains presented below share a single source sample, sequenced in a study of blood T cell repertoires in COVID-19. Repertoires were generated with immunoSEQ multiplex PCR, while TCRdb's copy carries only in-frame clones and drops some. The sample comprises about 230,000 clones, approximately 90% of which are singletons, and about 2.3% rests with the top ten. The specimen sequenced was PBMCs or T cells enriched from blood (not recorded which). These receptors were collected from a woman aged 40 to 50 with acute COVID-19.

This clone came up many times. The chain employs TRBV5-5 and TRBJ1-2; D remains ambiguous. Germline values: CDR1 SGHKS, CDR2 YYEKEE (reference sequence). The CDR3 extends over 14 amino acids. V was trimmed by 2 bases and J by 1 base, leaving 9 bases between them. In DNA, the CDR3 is TGTGCCAGCAGCTTAACAGCTTTTAACTATGGCTACACCTTC. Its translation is CASSLTAFNYGYTF. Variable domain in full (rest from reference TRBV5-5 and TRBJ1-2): DAGVTQSPTHLIKTRGQQVTLRCSPISGHKSVSWYQQVLGQGPQFIFQYYEKEERGRGNFPDRFSARQFPNYSSELNVNALLLGDSALYLCASSLTAFNYGYTFGSGTRLTVV.

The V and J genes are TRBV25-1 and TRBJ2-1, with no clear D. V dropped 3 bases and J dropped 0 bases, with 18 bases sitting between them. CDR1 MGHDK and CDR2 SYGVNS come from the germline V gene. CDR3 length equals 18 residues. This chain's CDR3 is CASSDPKLRWPSYNEQFF. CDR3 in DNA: TGTGCCAGCAGTGACCCAAAACTCAGGTGGCCCTCCTACAATGAGCAGTTCTTC.

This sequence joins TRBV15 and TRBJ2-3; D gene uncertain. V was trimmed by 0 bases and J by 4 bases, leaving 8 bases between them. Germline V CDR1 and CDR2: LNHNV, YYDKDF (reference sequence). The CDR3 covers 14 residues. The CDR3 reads CATSRDIRADTQYF. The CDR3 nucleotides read TGTGCCACCAGCAGAGATATTCGGGCAGATACGCAGTATTTT.

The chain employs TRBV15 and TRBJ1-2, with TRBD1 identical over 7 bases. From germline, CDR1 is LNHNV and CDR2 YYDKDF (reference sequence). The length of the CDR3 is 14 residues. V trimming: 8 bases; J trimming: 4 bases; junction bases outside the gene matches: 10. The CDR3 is CATSSGGKSYGYTF. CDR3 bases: TGTGCCACCTCATCAGGGGGTAAATCCTATGGCTACACCTTC. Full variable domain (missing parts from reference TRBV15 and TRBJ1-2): DAMVIQNPRYQVTQFGKPVTLSCSQTLNHNVMYWYQQKSSQAPKLLFHYYDKDFNNEADTPDNFQSRRPNTSFCFLDIRSPGLGDTAMYLCATSSGGKSYGYTFGSGTRLTVV.

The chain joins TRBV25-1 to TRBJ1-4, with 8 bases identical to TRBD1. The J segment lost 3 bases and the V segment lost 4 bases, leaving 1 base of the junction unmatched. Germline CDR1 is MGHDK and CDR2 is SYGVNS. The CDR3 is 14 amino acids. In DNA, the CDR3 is TGTGCCAGCAGTGCGGACAGGGCTAATGAAAAACTGTTTTTT. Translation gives CASSADRANEKLFF.

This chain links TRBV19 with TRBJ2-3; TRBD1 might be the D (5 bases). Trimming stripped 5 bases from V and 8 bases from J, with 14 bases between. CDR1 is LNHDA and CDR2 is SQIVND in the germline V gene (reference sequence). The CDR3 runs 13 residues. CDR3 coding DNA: TGTGCCAGTAGTCCTGGGGCTATAGGTACGCAGTATTTT. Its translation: CASSPGAIGTQYF.

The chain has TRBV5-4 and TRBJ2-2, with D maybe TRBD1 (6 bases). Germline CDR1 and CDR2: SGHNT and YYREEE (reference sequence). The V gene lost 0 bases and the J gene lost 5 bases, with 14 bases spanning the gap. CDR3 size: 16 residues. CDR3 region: CASSLANLRGTGELFF. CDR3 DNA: TGTGCCAGCAGCTTGGCCAATTTAAGGGGGACCGGGGAGCTGTTTTTT.

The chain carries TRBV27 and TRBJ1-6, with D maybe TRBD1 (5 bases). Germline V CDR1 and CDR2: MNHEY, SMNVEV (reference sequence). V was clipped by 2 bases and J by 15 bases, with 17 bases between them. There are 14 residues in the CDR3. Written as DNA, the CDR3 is TGTGCCAGCAGTTTAAGTTGGGGCAGTTCCGACCTCCACTTT. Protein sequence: CASSLSWGSSDLHF.

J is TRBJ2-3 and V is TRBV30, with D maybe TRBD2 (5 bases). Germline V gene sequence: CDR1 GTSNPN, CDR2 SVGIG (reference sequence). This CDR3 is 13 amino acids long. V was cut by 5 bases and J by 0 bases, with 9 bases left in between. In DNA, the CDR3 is TGTGCCTGGGCGGGTCCCAGCACAGATACGCAGTATTTT. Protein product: CAWAGPSTDTQYF.

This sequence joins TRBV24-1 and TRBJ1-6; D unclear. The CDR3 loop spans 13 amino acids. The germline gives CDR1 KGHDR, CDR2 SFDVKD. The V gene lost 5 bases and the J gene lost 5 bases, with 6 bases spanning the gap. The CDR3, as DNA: TGTGCCACCAGTGGCAGTAATAATTCACCCCTCCACTTT. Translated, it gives CATSGSNNSPLHF.

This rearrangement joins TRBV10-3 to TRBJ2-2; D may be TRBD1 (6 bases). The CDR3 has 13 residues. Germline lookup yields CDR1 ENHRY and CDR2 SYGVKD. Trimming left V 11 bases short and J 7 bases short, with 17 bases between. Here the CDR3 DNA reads TGTGCCGCCGGAAGGGGGACGAACGGGGAGCTGTTTTTT. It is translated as CAAGRGTNGELFF.

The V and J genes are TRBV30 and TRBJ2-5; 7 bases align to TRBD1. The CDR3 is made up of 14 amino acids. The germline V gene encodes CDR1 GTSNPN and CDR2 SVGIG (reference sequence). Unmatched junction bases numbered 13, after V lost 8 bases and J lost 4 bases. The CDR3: CASSRDSKGETQYF. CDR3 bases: TGTGCCAGTTCCCGGGACAGTAAAGGAGAGACCCAGTACTTC.

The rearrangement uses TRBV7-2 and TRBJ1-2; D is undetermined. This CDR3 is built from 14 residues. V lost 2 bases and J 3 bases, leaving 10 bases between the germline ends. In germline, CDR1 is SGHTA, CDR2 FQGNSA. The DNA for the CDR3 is TGTGCCAGCAGCTTATCAGAACAGCACTATGGCTACACCTTC. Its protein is CASSLSEQHYGYTF.

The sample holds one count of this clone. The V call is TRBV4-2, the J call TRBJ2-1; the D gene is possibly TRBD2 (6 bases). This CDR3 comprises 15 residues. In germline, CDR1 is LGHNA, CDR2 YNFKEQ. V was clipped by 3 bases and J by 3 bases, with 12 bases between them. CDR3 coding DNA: TGTGCCAGCAGCCAGACCCGGGGGAACTACAATGAGCAGTTCTTC. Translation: CASSQTRGNYNEQFF.

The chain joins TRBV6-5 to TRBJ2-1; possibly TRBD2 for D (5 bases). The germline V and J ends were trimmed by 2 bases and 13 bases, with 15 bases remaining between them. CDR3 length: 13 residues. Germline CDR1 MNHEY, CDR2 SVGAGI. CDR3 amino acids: CASSYPAGGPQFF. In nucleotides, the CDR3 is TGTGCCAGCAGTTACCCAGCCGGAGGCCCCCAGTTCTTC.

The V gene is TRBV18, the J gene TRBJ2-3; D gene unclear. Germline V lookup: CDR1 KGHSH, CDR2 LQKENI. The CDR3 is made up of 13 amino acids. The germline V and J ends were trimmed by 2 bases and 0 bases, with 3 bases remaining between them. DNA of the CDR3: TGTGCCAGCTCACCAACTAGCACAGATACGCAGTATTTT. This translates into CASSPTSTDTQYF.

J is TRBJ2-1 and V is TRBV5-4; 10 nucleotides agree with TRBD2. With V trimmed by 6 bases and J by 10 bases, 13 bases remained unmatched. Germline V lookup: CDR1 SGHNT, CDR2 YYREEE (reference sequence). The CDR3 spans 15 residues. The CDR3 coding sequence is TGTGCCAGCACCCACTCTAGCGGGGGAAAAAAAGAGCAGTTCTTC. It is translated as CASTHSSGGKKEQFF.

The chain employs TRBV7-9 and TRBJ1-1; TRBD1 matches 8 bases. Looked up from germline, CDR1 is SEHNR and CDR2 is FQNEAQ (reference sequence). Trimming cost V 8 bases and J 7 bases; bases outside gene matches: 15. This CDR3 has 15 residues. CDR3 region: CASAGGWALDVEAFF. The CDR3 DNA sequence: TGTGCCAGCGCAGGGGGCTGGGCCTTGGACGTTGAAGCTTTCTTT. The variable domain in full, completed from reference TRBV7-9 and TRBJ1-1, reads DTGVSQNPRHKITKRGQNVTFRCDPISEHNRLYWYRQTLGQGPEFLTYFQNEAQLEKSRLLSDRFSAERPKGSFSTLEIQRTEQGDSAMYLCASAGGWALDVEAFFGQGTRLTVV.

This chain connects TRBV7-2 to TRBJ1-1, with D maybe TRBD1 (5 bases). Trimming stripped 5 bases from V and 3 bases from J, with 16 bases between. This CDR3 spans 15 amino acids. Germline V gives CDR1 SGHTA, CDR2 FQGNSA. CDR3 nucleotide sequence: TGTGCCAGCAGCCCAGACTGGGGGGGTCACACTGAAGCTTTCTTT. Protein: CASSPDWGGHTEAFF.

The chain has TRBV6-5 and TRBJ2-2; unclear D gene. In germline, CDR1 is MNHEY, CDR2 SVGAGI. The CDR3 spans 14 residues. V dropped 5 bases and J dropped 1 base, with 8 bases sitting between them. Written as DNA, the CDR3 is TGTGCCAGCAGTACTGTAAGGAACACCGGGGAGCTGTTTTTT. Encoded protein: CASSTVRNTGELFF.